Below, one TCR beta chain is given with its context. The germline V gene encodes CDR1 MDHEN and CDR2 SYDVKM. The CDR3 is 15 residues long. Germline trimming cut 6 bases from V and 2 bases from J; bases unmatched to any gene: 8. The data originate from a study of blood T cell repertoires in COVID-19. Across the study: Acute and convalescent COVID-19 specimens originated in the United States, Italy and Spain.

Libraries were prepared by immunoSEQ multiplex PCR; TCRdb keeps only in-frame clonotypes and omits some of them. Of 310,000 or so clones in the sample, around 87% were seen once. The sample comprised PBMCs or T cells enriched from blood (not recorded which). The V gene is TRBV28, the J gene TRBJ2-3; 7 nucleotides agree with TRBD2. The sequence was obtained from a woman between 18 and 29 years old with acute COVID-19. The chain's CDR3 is CASRHSGLATDTQYF. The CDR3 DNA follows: TGTGCCAGCAGACATAGCGGGTTGGCCACAGATACGCAGTATTTT.